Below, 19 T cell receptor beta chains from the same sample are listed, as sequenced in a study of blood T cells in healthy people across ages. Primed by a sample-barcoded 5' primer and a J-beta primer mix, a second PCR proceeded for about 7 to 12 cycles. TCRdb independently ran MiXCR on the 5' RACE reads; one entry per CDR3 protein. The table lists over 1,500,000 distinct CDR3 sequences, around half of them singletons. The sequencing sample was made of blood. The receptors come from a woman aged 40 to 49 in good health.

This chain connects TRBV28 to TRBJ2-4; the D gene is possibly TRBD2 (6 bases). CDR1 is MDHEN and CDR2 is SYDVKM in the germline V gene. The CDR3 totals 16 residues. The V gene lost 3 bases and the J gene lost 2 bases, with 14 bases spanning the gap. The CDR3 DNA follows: TGTGCCAGCAGTTTGTGGGGGGAATCAACCAAAAACATTCAGTACTTC. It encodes CASSLWGESTKNIQYF.

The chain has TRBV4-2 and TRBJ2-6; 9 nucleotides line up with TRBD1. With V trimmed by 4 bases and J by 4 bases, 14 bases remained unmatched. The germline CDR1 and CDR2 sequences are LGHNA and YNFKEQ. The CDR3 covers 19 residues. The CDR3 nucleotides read TGTGCCAGCAGCCCCGACGGTCCCGGGACAGGGACAGGGGCCAACGTCCTGACTTTC. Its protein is CASSPDGPGTGTGANVLTF.

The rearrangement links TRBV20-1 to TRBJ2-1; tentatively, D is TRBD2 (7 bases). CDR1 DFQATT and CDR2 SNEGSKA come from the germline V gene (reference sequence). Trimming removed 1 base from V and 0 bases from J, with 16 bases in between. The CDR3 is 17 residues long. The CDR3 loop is CSARVPTGGVSYNEQFF. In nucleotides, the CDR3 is TGCAGTGCTAGAGTCCCGACGGGGGGCGTCTCCTACAATGAGCAGTTCTTC.

The CDR3 is CASSPRTGISSYEQYF. In DNA, the CDR3 is TGTGCCAGCAGCCCTCGGACAGGGATCAGCTCCTACGAGCAGTACTTC. V and J are TRBV14 and TRBJ2-7, with TRBD1 identical over 8 bases. Germline assignment: CDR1 SGHDN and CDR2 FVKESK. Unmatched junction bases numbered 8, after V lost 4 bases and J lost 0 bases. The CDR3 has 16 amino acids.

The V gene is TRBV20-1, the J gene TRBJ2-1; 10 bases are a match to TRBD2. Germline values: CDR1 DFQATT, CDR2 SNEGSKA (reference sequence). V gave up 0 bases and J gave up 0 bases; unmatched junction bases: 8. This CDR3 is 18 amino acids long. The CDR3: CSARDLVSGGSSYNEQFF. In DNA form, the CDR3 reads TGCAGTGCTAGAGATCTGGTTAGCGGGGGGAGCTCCTACAATGAGCAGTTCTTC.

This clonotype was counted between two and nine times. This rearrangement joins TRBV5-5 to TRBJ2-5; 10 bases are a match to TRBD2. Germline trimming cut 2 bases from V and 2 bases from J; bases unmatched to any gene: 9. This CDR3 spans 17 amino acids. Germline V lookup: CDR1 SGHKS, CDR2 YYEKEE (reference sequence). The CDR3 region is CASSFAGLAGAQETQYF. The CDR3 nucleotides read TGTGCCAGCAGCTTTGCGGGGCTAGCGGGGGCACAAGAGACCCAGTACTTC.

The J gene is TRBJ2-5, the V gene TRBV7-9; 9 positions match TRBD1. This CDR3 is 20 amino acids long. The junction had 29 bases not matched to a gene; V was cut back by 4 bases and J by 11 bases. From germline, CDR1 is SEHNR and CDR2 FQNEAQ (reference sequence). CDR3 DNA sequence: TGTGCCAGCAGCTCCACAGGGGGCGGGGGCCTCCATTATACCTACAATGAGCAGTACTTC. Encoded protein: CASSSTGGGGLHYTYNEQYF.

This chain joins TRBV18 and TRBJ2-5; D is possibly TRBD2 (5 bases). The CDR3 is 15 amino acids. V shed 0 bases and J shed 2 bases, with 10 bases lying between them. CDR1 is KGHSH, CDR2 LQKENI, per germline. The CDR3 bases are TGTGCCAGCTCACCACCGAACGGGGAGCAAGAGACCCAGTACTTC. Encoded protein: CASSPPNGEQETQYF.

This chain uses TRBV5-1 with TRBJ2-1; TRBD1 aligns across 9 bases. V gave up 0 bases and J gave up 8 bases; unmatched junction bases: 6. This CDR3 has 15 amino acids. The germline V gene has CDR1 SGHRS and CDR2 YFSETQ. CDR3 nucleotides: TGCGCCAGCAGCTTGGTACAGGGGGCCTTCCATGAGCAGTTCTTC. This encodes CASSLVQGAFHEQFF. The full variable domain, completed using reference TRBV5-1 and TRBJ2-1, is KAGVTQTPRYLIKTRGQQVTLSCSPISGHRSVSWYQQTPGQGLQFLFEYFSETQRNKGNFPGRFSGRQFSNSRSEMNVSTLELGDSALYLCASSLVQGAFHEQFFGPGTRLTVL.

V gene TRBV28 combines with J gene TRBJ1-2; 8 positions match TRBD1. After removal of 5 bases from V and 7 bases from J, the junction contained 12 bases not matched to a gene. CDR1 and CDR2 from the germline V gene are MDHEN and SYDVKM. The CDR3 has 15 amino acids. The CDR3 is CASSVQGAWVLGYTF. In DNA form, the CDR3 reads TGTGCCAGCAGTGTGCAGGGGGCGTGGGTTCTTGGCTACACCTTC.

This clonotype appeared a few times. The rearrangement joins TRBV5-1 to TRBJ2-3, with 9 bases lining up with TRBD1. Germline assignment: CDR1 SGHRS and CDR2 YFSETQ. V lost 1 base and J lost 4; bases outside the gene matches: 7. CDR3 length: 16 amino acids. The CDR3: CASSLRGTGIADTQYF. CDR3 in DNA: TGCGCCAGCAGCTTGAGAGGGACAGGGATCGCAGATACGCAGTATTTT. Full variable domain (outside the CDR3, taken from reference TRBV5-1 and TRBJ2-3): KAGVTQTPRYLIKTRGQQVTLSCSPISGHRSVSWYQQTPGQGLQFLFEYFSETQRNKGNFPGRFSGRQFSNSRSEMNVSTLELGDSALYLCASSLRGTGIADTQYFGPGTRLTVL.

The CDR3 loop reads CASSRSTSGQFF. The CDR3 DNA sequence: TGTGCCAGCAGCCGATCCACTAGCGGGCAGTTCTTC. This chain connects TRBV7-2 to TRBJ2-1, with 8 bases matching TRBD2. The CDR3 runs 12 residues. The germline CDR1 and CDR2 sequences are SGHTA and FQGNSA. V lost 5 bases, J lost 12 bases, and 6 bases stayed unmatched.

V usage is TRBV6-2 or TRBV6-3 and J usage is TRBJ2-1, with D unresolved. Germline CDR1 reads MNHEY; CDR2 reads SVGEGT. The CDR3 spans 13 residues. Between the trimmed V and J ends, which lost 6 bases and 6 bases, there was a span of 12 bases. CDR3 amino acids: CASRRMTGNEQFF. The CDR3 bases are TGTGCCAGCAGGCGGATGACCGGCAATGAGCAGTTCTTC.

The CDR3 DNA is TGTGCCAGCAGTGCCTACTTTAGTGGGGACACTGAAGCTTTCTTT. Protein: CASSAYFSGDTEAFF. The chain recombines TRBV25-1 with TRBJ1-1; no reliable D call. This CDR3 region has 15 residues. Germline CDR1 and CDR2: MGHDK and SYGVNS. V was clipped by 4 bases and J by 3 bases, with 15 bases between them.

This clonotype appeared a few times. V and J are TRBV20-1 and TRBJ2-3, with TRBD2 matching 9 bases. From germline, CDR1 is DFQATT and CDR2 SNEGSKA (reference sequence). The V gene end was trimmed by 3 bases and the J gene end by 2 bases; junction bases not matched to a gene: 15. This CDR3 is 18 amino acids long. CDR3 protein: CSASYWTSAIGDTDTQYF. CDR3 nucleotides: TGCAGTGCTAGTTATTGGACTAGCGCTATTGGCGACACAGATACGCAGTATTTT.

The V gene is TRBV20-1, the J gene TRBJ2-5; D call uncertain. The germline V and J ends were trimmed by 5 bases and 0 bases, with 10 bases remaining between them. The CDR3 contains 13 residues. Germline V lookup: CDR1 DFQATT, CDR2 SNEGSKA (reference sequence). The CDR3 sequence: CSAGVLDQETQYF. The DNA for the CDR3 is TGCAGTGCTGGAGTCCTAGACCAAGAGACCCAGTACTTC.

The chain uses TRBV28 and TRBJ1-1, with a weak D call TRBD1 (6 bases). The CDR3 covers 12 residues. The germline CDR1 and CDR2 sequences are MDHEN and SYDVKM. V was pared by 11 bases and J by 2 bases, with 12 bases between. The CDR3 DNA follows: TGTGCCGGCGGGACACTTAACACTGAAGCTTTCTTT. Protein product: CAGGTLNTEAFF. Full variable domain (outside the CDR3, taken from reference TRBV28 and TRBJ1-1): DVKVTQSSRYLVKRTGEKVFLECVQDMDHENMFWYRQDPGLGLRLIYFSYDVKMKEKGDIPEGYSVSREKKERFSLILESASTNQTSMYLCAGGTLNTEAFFGQGTRLTVV.

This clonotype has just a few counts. This CDR3 reads CSATVGGEQYF. Written as DNA, the CDR3 is TGCAGTGCTACCGTCGGGGGCGAGCAGTACTTC. The genes are TRBV20-1 and TRBJ2-5; maybe TRBD2 (6 bases). The end of the DNA is better explained by TRBJ2-7, so the J call may be wrong. CDR1 is DFQATT and CDR2 is SNEGSKA in the germline V gene (reference sequence). This CDR3 is 11 amino acids long.

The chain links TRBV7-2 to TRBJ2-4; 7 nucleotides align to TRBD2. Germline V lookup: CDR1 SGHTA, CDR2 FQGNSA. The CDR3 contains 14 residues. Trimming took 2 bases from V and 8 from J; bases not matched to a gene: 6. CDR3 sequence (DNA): TGTGCCAGCAGCTTACTCGGCCGGGGGGACATTCAGTACTTC. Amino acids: CASSLLGRGDIQYF.